The sequence of this T cell receptor beta chain was determined in a study of T cells in Graves' hyperthyroidism and ophthalmopathy. Overall study: Upon initial diagnosis and before any treatment, peripheral blood was collected.

Orbital computed tomography and thyroid ultrasound, together with serum TRAb and thyroxine and clinical symptoms, were used for diagnoses. Authors of the study amplified TCR beta CDR3 regions from RNA transcripts. Researchers ran a first-round RT-PCR on the TCR CDR3 using the HTBI primer set. TCRdb reprocessed the multiplex PCR reads with MiXCR, giving one entry per CDR3 protein. The sample lists 600,000 to 650,000 distinct CDR3 sequences; about a fifth were seen once. With regard to this clonotype: Its specificity is unknown.

Study conclusions and caveats: In simple terms, a model built on 13 V-J features told ophthalmopathy apart from stable hyperthyroidism. Clonotypes that were expanded in thyroid above 0.001 mostly appeared in blood too.

The V and J ends lost 5 bases and 0 bases respectively, with 13 bases between them. The CDR3 has 15 residues. CDR1 and CDR2 from the germline V gene are SGHTA and FQGNSA. The chain recombines TRBV7-2 with TRBJ1-2; D is ambiguous. Material: blood. The source of this sequence is a man aged 30 to 45 with Graves' ophthalmopathy. The CDR3 reads CASSTWEAANYGYTF. CDR3 nucleotide sequence: TGTGCCAGCAGCACTTGGGAGGCCGCTAACTATGGCTACACCTTC.